The entry below gives a single T cell receptor beta chain sequence along with its context. Its antigen is undetermined. This sample was taken from a study of OX40 agonist ivuxolimab in advanced cancers. Study-level background: In this trial design, patients received ivuxolimab intravenously at 0.01 to 10 mg/kg every 2 weeks. Study outcomes and limitations: The mean number of expanded clones was higher in CD8+ T cells than in CD4+. Specificity for antigen went undetermined in the expanded peripheral T cells.

The protocol was immunoSEQ multiplex PCR, while the TCRdb copy is restricted to in-frame clones and leaves out a portion. The table includes tens of thousands of clones, 70% to 85% detected once. The CDR3 consists of 16 residues. Sequencing used CD4+ or CD8+ T cells sorted from blood, obtained in a trial of the OX40 agonist ivuxolimab. This TCR came from an adult with an advanced solid tumor such as melanoma, head and neck, liver or kidney cancer. The chain recombines TRBV21-1 with TRBJ2-1; the table's D call, TRBD2, was not checked against the DNA. TRBV21-1 is listed as a pseudogene. The DNA of the CDR3 is TGTGCCAGCAGCAAAGAGCCTAGCGGGGGTTACAATGAGCAGTTCTTC. This encodes CASSKEPSGGYNEQFF.